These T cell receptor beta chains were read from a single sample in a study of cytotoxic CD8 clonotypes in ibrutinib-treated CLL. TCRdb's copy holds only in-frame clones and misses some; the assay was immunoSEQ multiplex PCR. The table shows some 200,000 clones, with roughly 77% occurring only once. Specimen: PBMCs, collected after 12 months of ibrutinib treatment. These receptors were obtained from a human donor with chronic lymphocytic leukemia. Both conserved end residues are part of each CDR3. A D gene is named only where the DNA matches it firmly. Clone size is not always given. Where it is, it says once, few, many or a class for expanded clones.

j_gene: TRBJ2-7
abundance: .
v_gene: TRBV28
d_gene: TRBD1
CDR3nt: TGTGCCAGCAGTTTGTGGGGACAGGGGAGGGACGAGCAGTACTTC
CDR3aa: CASSLWGQGRDEQYF

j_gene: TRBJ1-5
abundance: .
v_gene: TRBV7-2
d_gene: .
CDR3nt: TGTGCCAGCAATTCGGCAGGACGGAACAATCAGCCCCAGCATTTT
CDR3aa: CASNSAGRNNQPQHF

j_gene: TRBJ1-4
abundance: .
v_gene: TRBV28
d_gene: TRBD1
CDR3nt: TGTGCCAGCAGACGGACAGGGGGGACTCTTGAGCAACTGTTTTTT
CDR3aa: CASRRTGGTLEQLFF

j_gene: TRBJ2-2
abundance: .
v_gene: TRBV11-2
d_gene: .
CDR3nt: TGTGCCAGCAGCTTAGGGGATGGTCTCTTGAACACCGGGGAGCTGTTTTTT
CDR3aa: CASSLGDGLLNTGELFF

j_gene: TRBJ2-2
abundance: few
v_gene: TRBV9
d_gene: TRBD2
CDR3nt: TGTGCCAGCAGCGCGGGGACTAGCGGGAGGGCAAGCGGGGAGCTGTTTTTT
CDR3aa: CASSAGTSGRASGELFF

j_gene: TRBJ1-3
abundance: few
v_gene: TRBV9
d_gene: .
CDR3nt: TGTGCCAGCAGCCGTGGGGCCCCCGGGTCTGGAAACACCATATATTTT
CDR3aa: CASSRGAPGSGNTIYF

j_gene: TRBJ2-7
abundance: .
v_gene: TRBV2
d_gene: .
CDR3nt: TGTGCCAGCAGTGACCGCTACGAGCAGTACTTC
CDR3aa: CASSDRYEQYF

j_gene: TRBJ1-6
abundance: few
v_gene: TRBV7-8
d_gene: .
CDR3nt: TGTGCCAGTAATGCGTATAATTCACCCCTCCACTTT
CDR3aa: CASNAYNSPLHF

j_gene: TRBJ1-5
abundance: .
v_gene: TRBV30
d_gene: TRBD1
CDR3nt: TGTGCCTGGAGTGAAGGGGGCCTTAGCAATCAGCCCCAGCATTTT
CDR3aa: CAWSEGGLSNQPQHF

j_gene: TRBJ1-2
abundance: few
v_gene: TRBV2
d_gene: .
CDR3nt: TGTGCCAGCAGTGAAGGCAGAAGTAGGTATGGCTACACCTTC
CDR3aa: CASSEGRSRYGYTF

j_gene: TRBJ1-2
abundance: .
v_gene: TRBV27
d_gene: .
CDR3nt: TGTGCCAGCAGTCCCCGGGGAACAGGAGGGCTTTATGGCTACACCTTC
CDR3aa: CASSPRGTGGLYGYTF

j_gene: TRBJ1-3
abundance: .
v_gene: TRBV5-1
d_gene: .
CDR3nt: TGCGCCAGCAGCCCAGCCGTCTCTGGAAACACCATATATTTT
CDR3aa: CASSPAVSGNTIYF

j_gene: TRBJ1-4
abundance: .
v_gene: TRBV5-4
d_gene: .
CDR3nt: TGTGCCAGCAGCTTCCCTCGGGGTGCAACTAATGAAAAACTGTTTTTT
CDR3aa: CASSFPRGATNEKLFF

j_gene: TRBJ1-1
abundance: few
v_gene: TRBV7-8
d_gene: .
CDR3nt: TGTGCCAGCAGCTCTGGACTCACTGGGGTCACTGAAGCTTTCTTT
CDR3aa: CASSSGLTGVTEAFF

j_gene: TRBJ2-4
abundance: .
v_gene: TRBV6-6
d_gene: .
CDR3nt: TGTGCCAGCAGTGACAGGACAGTGGGGAACATTCAGTACTTC
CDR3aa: CASSDRTVGNIQYF

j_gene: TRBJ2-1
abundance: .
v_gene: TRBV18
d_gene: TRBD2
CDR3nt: TGTGCCAGCTCACTTTCTAGCGGGGGGGCTGATGAGCAGTTCTTC
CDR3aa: CASSLSSGGADEQFF

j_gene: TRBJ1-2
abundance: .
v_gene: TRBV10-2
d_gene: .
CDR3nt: TGCGCCAGCACTCCCGGGGCCGCCTATGGCTACACCTTC
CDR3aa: CASTPGAAYGYTF